This TCR beta chain is drawn from a study of T cell responses to AZD1222 COVID-19 vaccine. Study observations and caveats: Most donors were white British, females outnumbered males, and clonal diversity was possibly underestimated.

This clone has only one observation. Its antigen remains unknown. Using immunoSEQ multiplex PCR, the repertoire was profiled, and TCRdb retains in-frame clones only, with some absent. The table includes about 180,000 clones, about 90% detected once. The V and J ends lost 4 bases and 5 bases, in that order; junction bases with no gene match: 7. Looked up from germline, CDR1 is ENHRY and CDR2 is SYGVKD. CDR3 length: 14 amino acids. The specimen comprised peripheral blood, sampled on day 0 of AZD1222 vaccination. The TCR comes from an adult in good health. The chain is built from TRBV10-3 and TRBJ1-1; 7 nucleotides line up with TRBD1. CDR3 sequence reads: CAISVRQGKTEAFF. As DNA, the CDR3 is TGTGCCATCAGTGTCCGACAGGGCAAAACTGAAGCTTTCTTT.